Listed here is a single TCR beta chain. This sample stems from a study of radiotherapy plus CTLA-4 blockade in lung cancer. The table came from immunoSEQ multiplex PCR; TCRdb's copy has only in-frame clones and leaves some out. The sample yields over 60,000 clones, around 87% seen once. Trimming shortened V by 7 bases and J by 3 bases, and 12 bases separated the two germline ends. There are 13 residues in the CDR3. Germline CDR1 is SEHNR and CDR2 is FQNEAQ (reference sequence). Sequences were derived from peripheral blood, sampled from a patient treated with radiotherapy plus ipilimumab. The chain has TRBV7-9 and TRBJ2-5; perhaps TRBD1 as D (6 bases). This TCR was recovered from a human donor with non-small cell lung cancer that progressed on radiotherapy plus ipilimumab. The CDR3 nucleotides are TGTGCCAGCACCCAAGGGGGTGAAGAGACCCAGTACTTC. Protein sequence: CASTQGGEETQYF. Using reference TRBV7-9 and TRBJ2-5 for the parts outside the CDR3, the full variable domain is DTGVSQNPRHKITKRGQNVTFRCDPISEHNRLYWYRQTLGQGPEFLTYFQNEAQLEKSRLLSDRFSAERPKGSFSTLEIQRTEQGDSAMYLCASTQGGEETQYFGPGTRLLVL.